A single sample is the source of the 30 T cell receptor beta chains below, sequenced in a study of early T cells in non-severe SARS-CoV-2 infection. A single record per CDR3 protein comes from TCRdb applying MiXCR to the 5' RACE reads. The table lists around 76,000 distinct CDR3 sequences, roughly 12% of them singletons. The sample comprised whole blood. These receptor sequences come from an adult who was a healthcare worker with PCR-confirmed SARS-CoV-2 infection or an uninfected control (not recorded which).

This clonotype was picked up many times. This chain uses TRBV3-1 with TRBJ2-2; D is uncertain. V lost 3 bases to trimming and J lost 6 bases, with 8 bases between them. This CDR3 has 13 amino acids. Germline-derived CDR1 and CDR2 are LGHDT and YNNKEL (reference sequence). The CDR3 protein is CASSQRTPGELFF. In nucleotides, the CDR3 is TGTGCCAGCAGCCAGCGAACACCCGGGGAGCTGTTTTTT.

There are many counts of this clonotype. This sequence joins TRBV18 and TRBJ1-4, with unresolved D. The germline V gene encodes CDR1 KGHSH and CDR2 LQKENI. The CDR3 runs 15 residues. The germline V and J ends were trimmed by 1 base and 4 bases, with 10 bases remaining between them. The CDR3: CASSPLARNNEKLFF. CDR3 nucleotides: TGTGCCAGCTCACCACTAGCGCGGAATAATGAAAAACTGTTTTTT.

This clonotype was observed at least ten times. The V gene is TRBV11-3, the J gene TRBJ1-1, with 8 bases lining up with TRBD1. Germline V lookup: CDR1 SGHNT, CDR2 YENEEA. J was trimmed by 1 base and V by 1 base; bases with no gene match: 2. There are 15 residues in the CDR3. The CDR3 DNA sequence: TGTGCCAGCAGCTTAGGAGGGACAGGGAACACTGAAGCTTTCTTT. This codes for CASSLGGTGNTEAFF.

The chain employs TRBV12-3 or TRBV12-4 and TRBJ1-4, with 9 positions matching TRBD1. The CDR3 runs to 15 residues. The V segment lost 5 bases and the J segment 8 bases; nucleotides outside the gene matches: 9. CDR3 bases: TGTGCCAGCAGTCGGAGGACAGGGGTTGTGGAAAAACTGTTTTTT. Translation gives CASSRRTGVVEKLFF.

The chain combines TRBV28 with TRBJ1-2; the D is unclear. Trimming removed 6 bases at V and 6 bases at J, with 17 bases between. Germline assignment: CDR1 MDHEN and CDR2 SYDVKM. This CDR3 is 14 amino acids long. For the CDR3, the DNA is TGTGCCAGCAGCACCAACGGTAAAGGTGATGGCTACACCTTC. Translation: CASSTNGKGDGYTF.

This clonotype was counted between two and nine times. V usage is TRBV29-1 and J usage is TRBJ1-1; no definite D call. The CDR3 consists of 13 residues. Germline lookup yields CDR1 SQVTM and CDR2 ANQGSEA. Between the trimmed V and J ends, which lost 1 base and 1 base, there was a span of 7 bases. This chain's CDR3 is CSVEGRWNTEAFF. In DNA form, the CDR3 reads TGCAGCGTTGAAGGCAGATGGAACACTGAAGCTTTCTTT.

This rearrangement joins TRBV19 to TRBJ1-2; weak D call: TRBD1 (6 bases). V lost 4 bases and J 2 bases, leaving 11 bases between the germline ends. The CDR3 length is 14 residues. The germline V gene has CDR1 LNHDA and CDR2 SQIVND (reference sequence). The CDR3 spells CASSTKQGNYGYTF. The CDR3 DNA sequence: TGTGCCAGTAGTACTAAACAGGGAAACTATGGCTACACCTTC. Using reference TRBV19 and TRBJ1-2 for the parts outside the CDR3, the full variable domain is DGGITQSPKYLFRKEGQNVTLSCEQNLNHDAMYWYRQDPGQGLRLIYYSQIVNDFQKGDIAEGYSVSREKKESFPLTVTSAQKNPTAFYLCASSTKQGNYGYTFGSGTRLTVV.

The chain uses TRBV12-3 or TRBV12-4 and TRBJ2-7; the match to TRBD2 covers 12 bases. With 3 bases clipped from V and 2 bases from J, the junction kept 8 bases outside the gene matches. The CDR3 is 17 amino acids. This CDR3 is CASSFFSGLAGTYEQYF. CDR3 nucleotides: TGTGCCAGCAGTTTCTTCTCGGGACTAGCGGGCACCTACGAGCAGTACTTC.

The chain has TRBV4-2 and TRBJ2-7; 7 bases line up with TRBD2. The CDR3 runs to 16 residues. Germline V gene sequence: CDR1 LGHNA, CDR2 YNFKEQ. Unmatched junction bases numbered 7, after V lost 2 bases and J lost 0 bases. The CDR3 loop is CASSQSRLANSYEQYF. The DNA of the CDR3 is TGTGCCAGCAGCCAATCACGACTAGCCAACTCCTACGAGCAGTACTTC.

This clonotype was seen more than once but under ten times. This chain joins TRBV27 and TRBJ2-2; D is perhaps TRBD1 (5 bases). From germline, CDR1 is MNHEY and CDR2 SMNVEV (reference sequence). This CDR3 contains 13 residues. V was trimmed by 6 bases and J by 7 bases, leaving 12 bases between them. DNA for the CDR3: TGTGCCAGCAGCCCCAGGGAATACGGGGAGCTGTTTTTT. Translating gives CASSPREYGELFF.

The CDR3 loop is CASGLGRGPYNEQFF. As DNA, the CDR3 is TGTGCTAGTGGTTTGGGGCGGGGGCCCTACAATGAGCAGTTCTTC. The chain combines TRBV12-5 with TRBJ2-1; the D gene is possibly TRBD2 (7 bases). Germline-derived CDR1 and CDR2 are LGHNT and FRNRAP. This CDR3 has 15 residues. Trimming took 1 base from V and 2 from J, leaving 9 bases between them.

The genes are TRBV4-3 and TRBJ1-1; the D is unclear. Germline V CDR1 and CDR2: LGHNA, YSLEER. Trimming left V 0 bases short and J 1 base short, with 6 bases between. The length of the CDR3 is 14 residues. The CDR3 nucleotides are TGCGCCAGCAGCCAAGATACCGAGAACACTGAAGCTTTCTTT. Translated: CASSQDTENTEAFF.

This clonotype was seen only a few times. CDR3 nucleotides: TGTGCCAGCAGCTCTCTCCGACAGGGCCAAGGGGATACGCAGTATTTT. Its translation is CASSSLRQGQGDTQYF. J is TRBJ2-3 and V is TRBV7-9, with TRBD1 matching over 7 bases. Germline V gene data show CDR1 as SEHNR and CDR2 as FQNEAQ (reference sequence). J gave up 6 bases and V 4 bases, and 13 bases lay outside the gene matches. The CDR3 has 16 amino acids.

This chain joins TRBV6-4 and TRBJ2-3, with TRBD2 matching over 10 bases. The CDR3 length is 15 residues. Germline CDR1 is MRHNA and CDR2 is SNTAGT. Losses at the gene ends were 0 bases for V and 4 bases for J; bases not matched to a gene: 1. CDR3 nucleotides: TGTGCCAGCAGTGACTCTAGCGGGGGGCCAGATACGCAGTATTTT. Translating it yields CASSDSSGGPDTQYF.

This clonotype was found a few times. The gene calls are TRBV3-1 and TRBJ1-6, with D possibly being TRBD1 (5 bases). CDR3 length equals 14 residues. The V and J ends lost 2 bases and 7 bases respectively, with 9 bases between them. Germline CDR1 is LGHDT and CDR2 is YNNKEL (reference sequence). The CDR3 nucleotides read TGTGCCAGCAGCCAAAGGGACTGGAATTCACCCCTCCACTTT. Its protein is CASSQRDWNSPLHF.

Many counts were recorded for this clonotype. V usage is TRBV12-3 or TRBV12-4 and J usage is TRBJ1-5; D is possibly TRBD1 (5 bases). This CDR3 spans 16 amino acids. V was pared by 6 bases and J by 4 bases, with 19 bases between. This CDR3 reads CASRPGRGNKNQPQHF. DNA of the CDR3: TGTGCCAGCAGGCCAGGGCGAGGGAACAAAAATCAGCCCCAGCATTTT.

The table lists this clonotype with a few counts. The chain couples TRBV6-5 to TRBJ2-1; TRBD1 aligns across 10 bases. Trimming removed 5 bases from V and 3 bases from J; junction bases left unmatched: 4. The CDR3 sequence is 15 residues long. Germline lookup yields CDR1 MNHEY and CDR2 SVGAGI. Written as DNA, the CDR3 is TGTGCCAGCAGTCCGGACAGGGGGTTCTACAATGAGCAGTTCTTC. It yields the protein CASSPDRGFYNEQFF.

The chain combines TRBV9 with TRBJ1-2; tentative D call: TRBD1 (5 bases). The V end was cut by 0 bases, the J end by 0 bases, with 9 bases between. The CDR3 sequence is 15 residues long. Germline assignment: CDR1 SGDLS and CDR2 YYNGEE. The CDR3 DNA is TGTGCCAGCAGCGTAGCAGGGAGAGCTAACTATGGCTACACCTTC. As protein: CASSVAGRANYGYTF.

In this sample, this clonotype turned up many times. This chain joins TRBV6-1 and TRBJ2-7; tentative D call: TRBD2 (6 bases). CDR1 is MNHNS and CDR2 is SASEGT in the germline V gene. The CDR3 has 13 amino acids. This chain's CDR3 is CALSEGPSYEQYF. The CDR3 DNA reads TGTGCACTTTCGGAGGGGCCTTCCTACGAGCAGTACTTC.

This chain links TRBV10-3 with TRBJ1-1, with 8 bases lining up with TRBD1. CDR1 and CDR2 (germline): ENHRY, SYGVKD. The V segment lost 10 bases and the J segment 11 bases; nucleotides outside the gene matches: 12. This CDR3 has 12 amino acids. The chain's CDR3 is CATGQGLSEAFF. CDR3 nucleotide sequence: TGTGCCACTGGACAGGGTCTATCGGAGGCTTTCTTT.

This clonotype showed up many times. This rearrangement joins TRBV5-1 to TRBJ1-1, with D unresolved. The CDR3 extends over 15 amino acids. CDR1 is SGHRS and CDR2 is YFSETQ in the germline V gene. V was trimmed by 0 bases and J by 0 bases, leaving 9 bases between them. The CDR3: CASSLERFMNTEAFF. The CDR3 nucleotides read TGCGCCAGCAGCTTGGAACGGTTTATGAACACTGAAGCTTTCTTT.

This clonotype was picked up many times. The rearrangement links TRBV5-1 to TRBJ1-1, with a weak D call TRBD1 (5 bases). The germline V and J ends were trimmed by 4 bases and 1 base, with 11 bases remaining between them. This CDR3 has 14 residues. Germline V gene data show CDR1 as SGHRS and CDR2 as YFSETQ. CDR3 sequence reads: CASSRGSENTEAFF. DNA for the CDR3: TGCGCCAGCAGCCGGGGGTCAGAGAACACTGAAGCTTTCTTT.

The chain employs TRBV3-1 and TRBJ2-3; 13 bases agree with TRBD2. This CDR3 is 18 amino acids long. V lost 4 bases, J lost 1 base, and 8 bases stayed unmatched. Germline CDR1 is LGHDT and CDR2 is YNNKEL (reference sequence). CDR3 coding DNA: TGTGCCAGCAGCCTTCGACTAGCGGGGGGCGTGGGCACAGATACGCAGTATTTT. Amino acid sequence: CASSLRLAGGVGTDTQYF.

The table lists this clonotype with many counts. The CDR3 is CASSEGASGANVLTF. CDR3 sequence (DNA): TGTGCCAGCAGTGAAGGCGCCTCTGGGGCCAACGTCCTGACTTTC. V usage is TRBV2 and J usage is TRBJ2-6; D call uncertain. CDR1 is SNHLY and CDR2 is FYNNEI in the germline V gene. There are 15 residues in the CDR3. With 1 base removed from V and 0 bases from J, the gap between germline ends came to 4 bases.

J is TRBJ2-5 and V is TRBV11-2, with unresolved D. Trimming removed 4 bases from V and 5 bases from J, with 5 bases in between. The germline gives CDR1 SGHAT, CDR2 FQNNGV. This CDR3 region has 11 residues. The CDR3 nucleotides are TGTGCCAGCAGCTCCACGGAGACCCAGTACTTC. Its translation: CASSSTETQYF.

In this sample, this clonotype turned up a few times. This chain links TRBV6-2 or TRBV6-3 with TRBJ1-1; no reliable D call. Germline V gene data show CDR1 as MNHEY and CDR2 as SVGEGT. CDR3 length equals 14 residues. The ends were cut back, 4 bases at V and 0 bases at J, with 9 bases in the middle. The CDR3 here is CASSSHAMNTEAFF. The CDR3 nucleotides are TGTGCCAGCAGTTCCCATGCCATGAACACTGAAGCTTTCTTT.

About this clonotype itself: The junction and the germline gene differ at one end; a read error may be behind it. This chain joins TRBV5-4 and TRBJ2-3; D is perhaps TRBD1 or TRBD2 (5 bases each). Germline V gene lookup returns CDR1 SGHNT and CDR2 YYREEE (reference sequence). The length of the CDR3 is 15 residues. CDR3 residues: CASTRWDQVTDSQYF. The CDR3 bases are TGTGCCAGCACCCGATGGGACCAGGTTACAGATTCGCAGTATTTT.

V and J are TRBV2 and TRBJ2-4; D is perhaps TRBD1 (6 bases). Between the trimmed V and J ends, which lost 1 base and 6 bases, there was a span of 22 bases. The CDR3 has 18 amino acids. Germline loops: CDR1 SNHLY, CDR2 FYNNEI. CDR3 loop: CASSEGKGQMPVRNIQYF. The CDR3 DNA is TGTGCCAGCAGTGAAGGGAAAGGACAGATGCCTGTTAGAAACATTCAGTACTTC.

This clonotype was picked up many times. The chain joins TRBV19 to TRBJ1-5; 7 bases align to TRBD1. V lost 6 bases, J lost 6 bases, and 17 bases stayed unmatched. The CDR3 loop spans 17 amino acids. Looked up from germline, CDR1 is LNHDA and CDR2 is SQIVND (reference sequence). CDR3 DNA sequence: TGTGCCAGTAGATCAAACCACGTAACACAGGGGACTCAGCCCCAGCATTTT. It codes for CASRSNHVTQGTQPQHF.

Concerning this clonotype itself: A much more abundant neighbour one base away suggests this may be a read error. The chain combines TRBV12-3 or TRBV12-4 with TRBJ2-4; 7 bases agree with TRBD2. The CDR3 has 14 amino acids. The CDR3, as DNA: TGTGACAGCAGCCCACTAGCGCTGGAAAACATTCAGTACTTC. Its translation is CDSSPLALENIQYF.